This T cell receptor beta chain was recovered during a study of blood T cell repertoires in COVID-19. Looking at the study overall: Sites in the United States, Italy and Spain provided acute and convalescent COVID-19 samples. Sources were T cells, B-cell-depleted T cells, or PBMCs; the material itself was cDNA or gDNA.

Per the original data handling: The authors estimated nucleated cell counts from reference gene primer amplification. Measured with immunoSEQ multiplex PCR; TCRdb has only the in-frame clones, and not every one. That table gives V, J and clone size, and the DNA gave D and trimming. This sample has 180,000 or so clones, with around 90% found just once. The trim removed 3 bases at V and 0 bases at J, leaving 3 bases unmatched. The CDR3 spans 17 residues. Germline V gene data show CDR1 as SGHTA and CDR2 as FQGNSA. The sequence was obtained from a man in his forties or fifties with acute or convalescent COVID-19. Sequenced input: peripheral blood. V is TRBV7-2 and J is TRBJ2-4; 12 bases agree with TRBD2. The CDR3 DNA follows: TGTGCCAGCAGCTTGGCTAGCGGGGGGGTAGCCAAAAACATTCAGTACTTC. This codes for CASSLASGGVAKNIQYF.